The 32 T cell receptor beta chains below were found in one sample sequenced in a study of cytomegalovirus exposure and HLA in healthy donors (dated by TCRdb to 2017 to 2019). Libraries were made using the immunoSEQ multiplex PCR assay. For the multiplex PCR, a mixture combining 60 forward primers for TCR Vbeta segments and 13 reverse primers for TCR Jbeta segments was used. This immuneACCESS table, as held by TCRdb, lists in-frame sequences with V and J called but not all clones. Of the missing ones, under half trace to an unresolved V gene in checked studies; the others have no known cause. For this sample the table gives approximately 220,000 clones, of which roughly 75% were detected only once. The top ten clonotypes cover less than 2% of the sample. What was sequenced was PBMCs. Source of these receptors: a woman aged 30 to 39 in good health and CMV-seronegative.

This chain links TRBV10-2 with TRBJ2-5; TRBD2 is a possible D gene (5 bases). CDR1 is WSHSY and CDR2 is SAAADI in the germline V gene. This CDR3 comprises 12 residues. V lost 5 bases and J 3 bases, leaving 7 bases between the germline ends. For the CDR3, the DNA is TGCGCCAGCAGTCAGACTAAAGAGACCCAGTACTTC. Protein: CASSQTKETQYF.

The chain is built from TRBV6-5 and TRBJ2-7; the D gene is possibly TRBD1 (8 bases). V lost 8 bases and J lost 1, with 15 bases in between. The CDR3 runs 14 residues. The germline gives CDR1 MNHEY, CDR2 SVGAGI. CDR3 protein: CASFRGRGSYEQYF. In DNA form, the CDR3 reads TGTGCCAGCTTCAGGGGGCGGGGGTCCTACGAGCAGTACTTC.

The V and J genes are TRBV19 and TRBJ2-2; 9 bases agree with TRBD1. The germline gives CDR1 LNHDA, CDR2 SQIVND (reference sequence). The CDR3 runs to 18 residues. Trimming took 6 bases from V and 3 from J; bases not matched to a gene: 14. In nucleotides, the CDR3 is TGTGCCAGTAGAGAGGGGGGGTACAGGGGGCGCGACACCGGGGAGCTGTTTTTT. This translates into CASREGGYRGRDTGELFF.

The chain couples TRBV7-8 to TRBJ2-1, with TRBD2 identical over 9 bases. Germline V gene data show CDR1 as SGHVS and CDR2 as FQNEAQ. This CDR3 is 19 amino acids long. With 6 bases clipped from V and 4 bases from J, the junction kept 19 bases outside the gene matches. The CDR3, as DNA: TGTGCCAGCAGTTCCCGCGCGCGGGAGGGAACGGGGCCATACAATGAGCAGTTCTTC. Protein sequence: CASSSRAREGTGPYNEQFF. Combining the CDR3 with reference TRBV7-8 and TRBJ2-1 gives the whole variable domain GAGVSQSPRYKVAKRGQDVALRCDPISGHVSLFWYQQALGQGPEFLTYFQNEAQLDKSGLPSDRFFAERPEGSVSTLKIQRTQQEDSAVYLCASSSRAREGTGPYNEQFFGPGTRLTVL.

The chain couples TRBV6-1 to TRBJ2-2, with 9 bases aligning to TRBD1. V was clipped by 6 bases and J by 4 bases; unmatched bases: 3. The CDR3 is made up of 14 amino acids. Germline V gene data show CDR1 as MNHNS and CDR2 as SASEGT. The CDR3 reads CASRTGGPTGELFF. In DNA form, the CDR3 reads TGTGCCAGCAGAACAGGGGGCCCCACCGGGGAGCTGTTTTTT.

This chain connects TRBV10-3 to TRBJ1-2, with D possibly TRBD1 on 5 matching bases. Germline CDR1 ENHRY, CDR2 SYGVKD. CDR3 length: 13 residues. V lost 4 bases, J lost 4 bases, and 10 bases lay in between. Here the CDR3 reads CAISGGGSYGYTF. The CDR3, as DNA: TGTGCCATCAGTGGGGGGGGAAGCTATGGCTACACCTTC.

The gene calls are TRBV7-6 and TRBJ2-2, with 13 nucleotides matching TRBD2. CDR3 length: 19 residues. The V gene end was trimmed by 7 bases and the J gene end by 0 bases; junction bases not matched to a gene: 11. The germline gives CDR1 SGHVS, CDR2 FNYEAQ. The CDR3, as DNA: TGTGCCAGCATCCTTTGGACTAGCGGGAGCTCCGCGAACACCGGGGAGCTGTTTTTT. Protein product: CASILWTSGSSANTGELFF.

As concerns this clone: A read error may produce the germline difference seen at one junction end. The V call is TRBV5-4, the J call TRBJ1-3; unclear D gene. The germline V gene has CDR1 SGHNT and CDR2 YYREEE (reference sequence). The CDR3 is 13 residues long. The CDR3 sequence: CARSFGTGNTIYF. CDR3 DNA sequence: TGTGCCAGAAGCTTCGGGACTGGAAACACCATATATTTT.

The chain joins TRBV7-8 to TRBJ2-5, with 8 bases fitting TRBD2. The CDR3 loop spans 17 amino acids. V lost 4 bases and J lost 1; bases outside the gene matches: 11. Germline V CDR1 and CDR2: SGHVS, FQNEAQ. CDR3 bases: TGTGCCAGCAGCTCCCGGGGAGCGGGGGTATCCCAAGAGACCCAGTACTTC. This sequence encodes CASSSRGAGVSQETQYF.

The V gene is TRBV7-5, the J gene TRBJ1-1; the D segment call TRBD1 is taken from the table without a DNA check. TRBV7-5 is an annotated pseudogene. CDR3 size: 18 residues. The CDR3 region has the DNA TGTGCCACAAGATATCGAAAACTGTGCCAGGGCGAAGGGACTGAAGCTTTCTTT. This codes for CATRYRKLCQGEGTEAFF.

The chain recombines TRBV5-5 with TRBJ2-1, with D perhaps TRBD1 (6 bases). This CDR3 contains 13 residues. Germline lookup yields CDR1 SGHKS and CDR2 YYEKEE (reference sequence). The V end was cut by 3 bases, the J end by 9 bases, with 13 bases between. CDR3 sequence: CASSSTGSTEQFF. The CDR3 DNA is TGTGCCAGCAGCTCCACAGGGAGTACTGAGCAGTTCTTC.

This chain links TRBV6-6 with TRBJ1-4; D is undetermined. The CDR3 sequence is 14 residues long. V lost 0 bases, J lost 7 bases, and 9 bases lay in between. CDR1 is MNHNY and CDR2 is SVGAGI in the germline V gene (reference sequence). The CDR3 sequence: CASSYSGGSEKLFF. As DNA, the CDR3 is TGTGCCAGCAGTTACTCAGGAGGAAGTGAAAAACTGTTTTTT.

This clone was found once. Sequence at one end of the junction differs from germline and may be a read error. The CDR3 sequence: CSSSLSGGSHEQYF. In DNA form, the CDR3 reads TGTTCCAGCAGCTTAAGCGGGGGAAGCCACGAGCAGTACTTC. The rearrangement links TRBV7-9 to TRBJ2-7, with 8 bases aligning to TRBD2. The CDR3 contains 14 residues. CDR1 and CDR2 (germline): SEHNR, FQNEAQ (reference sequence).

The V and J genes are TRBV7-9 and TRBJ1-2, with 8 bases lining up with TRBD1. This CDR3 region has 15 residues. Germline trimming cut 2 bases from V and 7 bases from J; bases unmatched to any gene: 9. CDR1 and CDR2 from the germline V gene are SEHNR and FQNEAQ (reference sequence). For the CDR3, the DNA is TGTGCCAGCAGCTTACACTGGACAGGGTCAGGTGGCTACACCTTC. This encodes CASSLHWTGSGGYTF.

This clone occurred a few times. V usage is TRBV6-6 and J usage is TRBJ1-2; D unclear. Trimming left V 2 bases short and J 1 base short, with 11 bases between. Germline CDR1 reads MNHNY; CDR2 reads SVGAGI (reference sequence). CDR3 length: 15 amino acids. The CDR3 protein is CASSYPQAVNYGYTF. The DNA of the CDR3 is TGTGCCAGCAGTTACCCCCAGGCCGTTAACTATGGCTACACCTTC.

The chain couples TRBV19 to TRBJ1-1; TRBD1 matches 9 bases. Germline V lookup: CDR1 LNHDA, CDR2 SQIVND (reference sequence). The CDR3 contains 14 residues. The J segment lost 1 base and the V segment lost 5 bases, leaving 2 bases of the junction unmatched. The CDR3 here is CASSQTGGNTEAFF. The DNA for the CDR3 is TGTGCCAGTAGTCAGACAGGGGGGAACACTGAAGCTTTCTTT.

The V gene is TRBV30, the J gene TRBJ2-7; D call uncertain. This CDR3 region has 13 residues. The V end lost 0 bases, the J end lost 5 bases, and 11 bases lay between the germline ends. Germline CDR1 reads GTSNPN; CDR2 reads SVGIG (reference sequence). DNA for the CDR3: TGTGCCTGGAGTGTACGCAGGAACCACGAGCAGTACTTC. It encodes CAWSVRRNHEQYF.

The DNA of the CDR3 is TGTGCCAGCAGTTATGGGGTGGGGGGCACTGAAGCTTTCTTT. Its protein is CASSYGVGGTEAFF. The rearrangement joins TRBV6-1 to TRBJ1-1, with D perhaps matching TRBD1 (5 bases). Per the germline V gene, CDR1 is MNHNS and CDR2 is SASEGT. V was clipped by 5 bases and J by 4 bases, with 14 bases between them. The CDR3 spans 14 residues.

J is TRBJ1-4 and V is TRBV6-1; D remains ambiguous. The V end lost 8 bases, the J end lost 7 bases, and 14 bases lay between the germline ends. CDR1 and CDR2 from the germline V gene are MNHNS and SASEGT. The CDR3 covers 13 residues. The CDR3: CASQVGRSEKLFF. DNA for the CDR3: TGTGCCAGCCAGGTGGGGAGGAGTGAAAAACTGTTTTTT.

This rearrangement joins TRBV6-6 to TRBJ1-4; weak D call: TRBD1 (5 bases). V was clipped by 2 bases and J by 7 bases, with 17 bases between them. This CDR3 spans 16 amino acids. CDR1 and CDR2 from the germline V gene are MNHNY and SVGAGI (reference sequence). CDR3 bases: TGTGCCAGCAGTTACGAAGGAGGGTCAGGGAGTGAAAAACTGTTTTTT. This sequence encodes CASSYEGGSGSEKLFF.

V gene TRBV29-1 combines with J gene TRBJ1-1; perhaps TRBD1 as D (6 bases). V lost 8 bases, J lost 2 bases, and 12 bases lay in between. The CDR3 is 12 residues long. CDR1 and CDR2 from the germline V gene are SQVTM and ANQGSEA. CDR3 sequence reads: CSSGHLNTEAFF. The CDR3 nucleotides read TGCAGCTCGGGACACCTAAACACTGAAGCTTTCTTT. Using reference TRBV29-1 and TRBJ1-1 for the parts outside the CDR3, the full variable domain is SAVISQKPSRDICQRGTSLTIQCQVDSQVTMMFWYRQQPGQSLTLIATANQGSEATYESGFVIDKFPISRPNLTFSTLTVSNMSPEDSSIYLCSSGHLNTEAFFGQGTRLTVV.

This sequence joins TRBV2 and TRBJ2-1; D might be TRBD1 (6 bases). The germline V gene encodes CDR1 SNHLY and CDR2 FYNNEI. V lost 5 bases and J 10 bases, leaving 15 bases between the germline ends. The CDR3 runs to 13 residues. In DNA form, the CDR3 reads TGTGCCAGCAGTTCTAATTACAGGGTAGAGCAGTTCTTC. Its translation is CASSSNYRVEQFF.

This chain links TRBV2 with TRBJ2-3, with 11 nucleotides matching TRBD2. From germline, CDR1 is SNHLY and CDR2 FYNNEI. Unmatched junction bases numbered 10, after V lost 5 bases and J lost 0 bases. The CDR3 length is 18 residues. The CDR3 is CASSQTSGGTLSTDTQYF. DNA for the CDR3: TGTGCCAGCAGTCAAACTAGCGGGGGAACACTTAGCACAGATACGCAGTATTTT.

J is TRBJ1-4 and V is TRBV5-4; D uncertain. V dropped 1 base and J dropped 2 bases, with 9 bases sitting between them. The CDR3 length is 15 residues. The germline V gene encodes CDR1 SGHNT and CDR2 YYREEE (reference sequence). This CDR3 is CASSLPGSTNEKLFF. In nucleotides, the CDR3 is TGTGCCAGCAGCTTGCCCGGGAGTACTAATGAAAAACTGTTTTTT.

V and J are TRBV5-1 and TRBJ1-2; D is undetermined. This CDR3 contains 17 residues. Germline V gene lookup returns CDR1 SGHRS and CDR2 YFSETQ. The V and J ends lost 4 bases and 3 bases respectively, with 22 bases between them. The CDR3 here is CASSLGWWADLDYGYTF. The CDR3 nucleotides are TGCGCCAGCAGCCTGGGTTGGTGGGCAGACCTTGACTATGGCTACACCTTC.

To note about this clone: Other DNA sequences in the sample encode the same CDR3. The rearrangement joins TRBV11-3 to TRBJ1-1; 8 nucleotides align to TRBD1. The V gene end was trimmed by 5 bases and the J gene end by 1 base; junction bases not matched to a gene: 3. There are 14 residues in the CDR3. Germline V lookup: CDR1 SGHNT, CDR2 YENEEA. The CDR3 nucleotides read TGTGCCAGCAGCCCAGGACAGGGGAACACTGAAGCTTTCTTT. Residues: CASSPGQGNTEAFF.

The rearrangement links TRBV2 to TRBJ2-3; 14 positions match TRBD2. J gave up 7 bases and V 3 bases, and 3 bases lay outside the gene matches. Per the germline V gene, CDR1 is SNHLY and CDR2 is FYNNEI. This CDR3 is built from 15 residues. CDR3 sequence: CASSEGTSGRNTQYF. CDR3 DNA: TGTGCCAGCAGTGAGGGGACTAGCGGGAGAAATACGCAGTATTTT. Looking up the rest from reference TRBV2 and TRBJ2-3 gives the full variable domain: EPEVTQTPSHQVTQMGQEVILRCVPISNHLYFYWYRQILGQKVEFLVSFYNNEISEKSEIFDDQFSVERPDGSNFTLKIRSTKLEDSAMYFCASSEGTSGRNTQYFGPGTRLTVL.

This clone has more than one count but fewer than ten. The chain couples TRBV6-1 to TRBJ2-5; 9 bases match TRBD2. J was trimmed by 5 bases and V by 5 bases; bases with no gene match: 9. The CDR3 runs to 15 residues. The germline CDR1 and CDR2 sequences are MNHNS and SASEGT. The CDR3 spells CASSSLAGLAETQYF. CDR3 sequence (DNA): TGTGCCAGCAGTAGTCTAGCGGGGCTTGCTGAGACCCAGTACTTC.

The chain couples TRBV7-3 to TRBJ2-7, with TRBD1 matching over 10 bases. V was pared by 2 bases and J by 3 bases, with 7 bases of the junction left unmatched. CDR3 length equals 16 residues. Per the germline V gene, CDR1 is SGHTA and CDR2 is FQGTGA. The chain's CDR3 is CASSLPGTGALYEQYF. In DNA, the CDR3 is TGTGCCAGCAGCTTACCCGGGACAGGGGCCCTCTACGAGCAGTACTTC.

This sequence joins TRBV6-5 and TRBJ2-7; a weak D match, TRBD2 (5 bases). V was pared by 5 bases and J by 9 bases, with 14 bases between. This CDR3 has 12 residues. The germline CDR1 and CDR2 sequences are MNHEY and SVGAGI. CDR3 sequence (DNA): TGTGCCAGCAGTGAATCGACAAGCGGGCAGTACTTC. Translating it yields CASSESTSGQYF.

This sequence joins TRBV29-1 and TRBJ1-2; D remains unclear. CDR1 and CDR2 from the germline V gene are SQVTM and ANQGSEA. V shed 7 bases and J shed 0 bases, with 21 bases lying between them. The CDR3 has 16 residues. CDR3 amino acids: CSAEDPRIVANYGYTF. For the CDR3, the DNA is TGCAGCGCCGAAGATCCGCGTATAGTAGCTAACTATGGCTACACCTTC.

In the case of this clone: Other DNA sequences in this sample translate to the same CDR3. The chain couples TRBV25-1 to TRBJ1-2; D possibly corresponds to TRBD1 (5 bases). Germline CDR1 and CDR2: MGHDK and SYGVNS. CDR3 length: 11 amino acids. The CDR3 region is CASIQGYGYTF. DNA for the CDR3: TGTGCAAGTATTCAGGGCTATGGCTACACCTTC.